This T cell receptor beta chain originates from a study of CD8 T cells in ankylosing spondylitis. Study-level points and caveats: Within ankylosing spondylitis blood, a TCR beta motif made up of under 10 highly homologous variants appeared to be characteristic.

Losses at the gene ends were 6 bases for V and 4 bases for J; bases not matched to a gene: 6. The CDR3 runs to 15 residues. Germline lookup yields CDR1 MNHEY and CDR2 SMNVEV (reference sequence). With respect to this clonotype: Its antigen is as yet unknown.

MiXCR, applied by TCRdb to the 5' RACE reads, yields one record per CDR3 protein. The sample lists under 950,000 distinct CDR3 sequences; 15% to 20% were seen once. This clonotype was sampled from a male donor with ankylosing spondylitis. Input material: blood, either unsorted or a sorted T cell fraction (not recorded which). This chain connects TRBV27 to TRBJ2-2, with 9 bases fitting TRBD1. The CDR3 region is CASSRDREATGELFF. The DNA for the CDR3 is TGTGCCAGCAGCCGGGACAGGGAGGCCACCGGGGAGCTGTTTTTT.